These 25 T cell receptor beta chains share one sample of origin, sequenced in a study of blood T cell repertoires in COVID-19. Profiled with immunoSEQ multiplex PCR; TCRdb holds only in-frame clones, not every one. Of 85,000 to 130,000 clones in the sample, more than 80% were seen once. Sequencing was performed on peripheral blood. These TCRs come from a man aged 60 to 69 with acute or convalescent COVID-19.

V usage is TRBV6-2 or TRBV6-3 and J usage is TRBJ2-7; a possible D gene is TRBD2 (5 bases). Germline CDR1 and CDR2: MNHEY and SVGEGT. The CDR3 spans 14 residues. The ends were cut back, 6 bases at V and 2 bases at J, with 14 bases in the middle. The CDR3 sequence is CASSATPGTYEQYV. The CDR3 nucleotides are TGTGCCAGCAGCGCTACCCCGGGGACCTACGAGCAGTACGTC.

This clone was counted a single time. This chain connects TRBV27 to TRBJ2-3, with D unclear. This CDR3 region has 15 residues. The V end was cut by 3 bases, the J end by 0 bases, with 10 bases between. The germline gives CDR1 MNHEY, CDR2 SMNVEV (reference sequence). CDR3 sequence: CASSFSTSSTDTQYF. The CDR3 DNA is TGTGCCAGCAGTTTTAGCACTTCTAGCACAGATACGCAGTATTTT.

The V and J genes are TRBV6-2 or TRBV6-3 and TRBJ1-2, with unresolved D. The germline V gene has CDR1 MNHEY and CDR2 SVGEGT. CDR3 length: 12 residues. V shed 2 bases and J shed 5 bases, with 6 bases lying between them. DNA of the CDR3: TGTGCCAGCAGTTACCGGGGATATGGCTACACCTTC. It is translated as CASSYRGYGYTF.

The rearrangement uses TRBV6-5 and TRBJ1-5; 10 bases are a match to TRBD1. Germline CDR1 reads MNHEY; CDR2 reads SVGAGI. Trimming at V came to 2 bases and at J to 7 bases, leaving 5 bases not matched to a gene. This CDR3 has 15 amino acids. The CDR3 DNA reads as TGTGCCAGCAGTTACGGGACAGGGGTGGGACAGCCCCAGCATTTT. Protein product: CASSYGTGVGQPQHF.

The rearrangement uses TRBV7-8 and TRBJ2-7; D is perhaps TRBD2 (6 bases). Germline values: CDR1 SGHVS, CDR2 FQNEAQ. Trimming cost V 4 bases and J 7 bases, with 17 bases left between them. The CDR3 extends over 14 amino acids. CDR3: CASSSRLGGGEQYF. The CDR3 nucleotides are TGTGCCAGCAGCTCACGTCTTGGAGGAGGGGAGCAGTACTTC.

V usage is TRBV19 and J usage is TRBJ1-4, with D perhaps matching TRBD1 (6 bases). V dropped 4 bases and J dropped 0 bases, with 12 bases sitting between them. CDR3 length: 16 residues. The germline gives CDR1 LNHDA, CDR2 SQIVND (reference sequence). As DNA, the CDR3 is TGTGCCAGTAGTAAGAACAGGGCAGCAACTAATGAAAAACTGTTTTTT. It translates to CASSKNRAATNEKLFF.

The V and J genes are TRBV2 and TRBJ2-1; TRBD1 might be the D (6 bases). V was pared by 5 bases and J by 7 bases, with 9 bases between. The CDR3 extends over 12 amino acids. The V gene's germline CDR1 is SNHLY and CDR2 FYNNEI. The DNA of the CDR3 is TGTGCCAGCAGTACAGGGTTTAATGAGCAGTTCTTC. This translates into CASSTGFNEQFF.

J is TRBJ1-1 and V is TRBV30, with D maybe TRBD1 (6 bases). The CDR3 is 16 residues long. V gave up 2 bases and J gave up 6 bases, with 22 bases separating them. Germline lookup yields CDR1 GTSNPN and CDR2 SVGIG (reference sequence). CDR3 loop: CAWSRTAFTPGAEAFF. For the CDR3, the DNA is TGTGCCTGGAGTAGGACAGCGTTTACCCCTGGAGCTGAAGCTTTCTTT.

This chain joins TRBV11-2 and TRBJ1-2; D might be TRBD1 (5 bases). This CDR3 has 14 amino acids. V dropped 5 bases and J dropped 8 bases, with 18 bases sitting between them. Germline loops: CDR1 SGHAT, CDR2 FQNNGV. The CDR3 protein is CASSGIGGGGGYTF. The CDR3 nucleotides are TGTGCCAGCAGCGGAATCGGGGGGGGTGGAGGCTACACCTTC. The complete variable domain, with remaining parts taken from reference TRBV11-2 and TRBJ1-2, reads EAGVAQSPRYKIIEKRQSVAFWCNPISGHATLYWYQQILGQGPKLLIQFQNNGVVDDSQLPKDRFSAERLKGVDSTLKIQPAKLEDSAVYLCASSGIGGGGGYTFGSGTRLTVV.

The chain links TRBV11-2 to TRBJ2-5; 8 bases align to TRBD2. CDR3 size: 16 residues. V dropped 8 bases and J dropped 1; count of bases not matched to a gene: 12. Germline CDR1 reads SGHAT; CDR2 reads FQNNGV. The CDR3 sequence is CASHDLLAGSQETQYF. Here the CDR3 DNA reads TGTGCCAGCCATGATCTGCTAGCGGGTTCCCAAGAGACCCAGTACTTC. The entire variable domain, with the rest obtained from reference TRBV11-2 and TRBJ2-5, is as follows: EAGVAQSPRYKIIEKRQSVAFWCNPISGHATLYWYQQILGQGPKLLIQFQNNGVVDDSQLPKDRFSAERLKGVDSTLKIQPAKLEDSAVYLCASHDLLAGSQETQYFGPGTRLLVL.

This clone was observed a single time. The V and J genes are TRBV3-1 (or the pseudogene TRBV3-2) and TRBJ2-7; unclear D gene. CDR1 is LGHDT and CDR2 is YNNKEL in the germline V gene (reference sequence). This CDR3 has 11 residues. The germline V and J ends were trimmed by 4 bases and 3 bases, with 4 bases remaining between them. In DNA, the CDR3 is TGTGCCAGCAGCCCGGGCTACGAGCAGTACTTC. Its protein is CASSPGYEQYF.

The gene calls are TRBV5-1 and TRBJ1-6, with TRBD1 identical over 12 bases. From germline, CDR1 is SGHRS and CDR2 YFSETQ. This CDR3 comprises 14 residues. V was clipped by 4 bases and J by 7 bases; unmatched bases: 0. CDR3 DNA: TGCGCCAGCAGCGGGACAGGGGGCAATTCACCCCTCCACTTT. It codes for CASSGTGGNSPLHF.

The chain has TRBV21-1 and TRBJ2-4; TRBD1 is taken as the D call from the table, unchecked against the DNA. TRBV21-1 corresponds to a pseudogene. The length of the CDR3 is 14 residues. The CDR3 loop is CASSNREAKNIQYF. In DNA form, the CDR3 reads TGTGCCAGCAGCAACAGGGAAGCCAAAAACATTCAGTACTTC.

This clone was observed a handful of times. The V and J genes are TRBV18 and TRBJ1-2; D not certain. Germline lookup yields CDR1 KGHSH and CDR2 LQKENI. Trimming removed 3 bases at V and 0 bases at J, with 11 bases between. The CDR3 is 15 amino acids. CDR3 in amino acids: CASSPQESANYGYTF. DNA for the CDR3: TGTGCCAGCTCACCGCAGGAATCCGCTAACTATGGCTACACCTTC.

For this clone: Compared with germline, one end of the junction differs, possibly owing to a read error. The chain is built from TRBV18 and TRBJ2-6; D unresolved. Germline CDR1 KGHSH, CDR2 LQKENI. The CDR3 has 15 amino acids. The CDR3 DNA reads TGTGCCAGCTCTCCACGGCTTTCTGGGGCCAACGTCCTGACTTTC. This gives the protein CASSPRLSGANVLTF.

The V call is TRBV15, the J call TRBJ2-7, with 8 positions matching TRBD2. The CDR3 sequence is 15 residues long. Germline CDR1 is LNHNV and CDR2 is YYDKDF (reference sequence). Trimming removed 6 bases from V and 2 bases from J; junction bases left unmatched: 9. Here the CDR3 DNA reads TGTGCCACCAGGGCAGCGGGAGCCGGAACCTACGAGCAGTACTTC. Translation gives CATRAAGAGTYEQYF.

Worth noting for this clone: The sample holds other DNA sequences that translate to the same CDR3. The chain employs TRBV5-1 and TRBJ2-3; TRBD2 matches at 10 bases. V gave up 0 bases and J gave up 5 bases; unmatched junction bases: 6. Per germline, CDR1 SGHRS and CDR2 YFSETQ. The CDR3 is made up of 16 amino acids. The CDR3 is CASSLGLAGVGDTQYF. In nucleotides, the CDR3 is TGCGCCAGCAGCTTGGGGCTAGCGGGAGTCGGAGATACGCAGTATTTT.

This clone has more than one count but fewer than ten. The rearrangement joins TRBV29-1 to TRBJ2-7; 7 positions agree with TRBD1. The germline V gene has CDR1 SQVTM and CDR2 ANQGSEA. The trim removed 4 bases at V and 7 bases at J, leaving 7 bases unmatched. The CDR3 spans 12 residues. The CDR3 sequence is CSVARGPGEQYF. As DNA, the CDR3 is TGCAGCGTTGCTAGGGGGCCTGGGGAGCAGTACTTC.

The CDR3 here is CASSPQGWGNEQFF. CDR3 bases: TGCGCCAGCAGCCCACAGGGATGGGGCAATGAGCAGTTCTTC. This chain uses TRBV4-1 with TRBJ2-1; a possible D gene is TRBD1 (6 bases). V was cut by 4 bases and J by 6 bases, with 13 bases left in between. The length of the CDR3 is 14 residues. Germline CDR1 reads MGHRA; CDR2 reads YSYEKL.

V usage is TRBV4-2 and J usage is TRBJ2-5; D not resolved. Germline CDR1 and CDR2: LGHNA and YNFKEQ. Trimming removed 1 base at V and 3 bases at J, with 9 bases between. The CDR3 covers 14 residues. The DNA of the CDR3 is TGTGCCAGCAGCCAAGCACAGAGAAAAGAGACCCAGTACTTC. This gives the protein CASSQAQRKETQYF.

The chain links TRBV7-2 to TRBJ1-6, with TRBD1 as a possible D gene (6 bases). The V and J ends lost 5 bases and 8 bases respectively, with 19 bases between them. CDR3 size: 16 residues. The germline gives CDR1 SGHTA, CDR2 FQGNSA. CDR3 coding DNA: TGTGCCAGCAGCCGTTCGGGGGGCTTACCTGATTCACCCCTCCACTTT. Protein: CASSRSGGLPDSPLHF.

The genes are TRBV5-4 and TRBJ1-1, with D possibly being TRBD1 (5 bases). The CDR3 totals 15 residues. Germline V gene sequence: CDR1 SGHNT, CDR2 YYREEE (reference sequence). Trimming left V 1 base short and J 3 bases short, with 13 bases between. DNA for the CDR3: TGTGCCAGCAGCTTGTTTGGGGCCTTGGACACTGAAGCTTTCTTT. Translating it yields CASSLFGALDTEAFF.

The chain carries TRBV5-1 and TRBJ1-1; tentatively, D is TRBD1 (6 bases). The V and J ends lost 0 bases and 4 bases respectively, with 16 bases between them. This CDR3 has 16 amino acids. From germline, CDR1 is SGHRS and CDR2 YFSETQ. CDR3 in DNA: TGCGCCAGCAGCTTGGGGACGACAGGTCGAGGCACTGAAGCTTTCTTT. This codes for CASSLGTTGRGTEAFF.

This clone was recorded once. This chain links TRBV5-4 with TRBJ2-1, with 9 nucleotides matching TRBD2. This CDR3 has 12 residues. After removal of 0 bases from V and 15 bases from J, the junction contained 4 bases not matched to a gene. The germline V gene has CDR1 SGHNT and CDR2 YYREEE (reference sequence). The CDR3 region is CASSLAGTSMFF. As DNA, the CDR3 is TGTGCCAGCAGCTTGGCTGGGACTAGCATGTTCTTC. Drawing the rest from reference TRBV5-4 and TRBJ2-1, the complete variable domain is ETGVTQSPTHLIKTRGQQVTLRCSSQSGHNTVSWYQQALGQGPQFIFQYYREEENGRGNFPPRFSGLQFPNYSSELNVNALELDDSALYLCASSLAGTSMFFGPGTRLTVL.

J is TRBJ1-5 and V is TRBV25-1; D is uncertain. Germline CDR1 MGHDK, CDR2 SYGVNS. Trimming pared 4 bases from V and 5 bases from J, leaving 6 bases between. The CDR3 runs to 12 residues. The chain's CDR3 is CASSGQDQPQHF. The DNA for the CDR3 is TGTGCCAGCAGTGGACAAGATCAGCCCCAGCATTTT.